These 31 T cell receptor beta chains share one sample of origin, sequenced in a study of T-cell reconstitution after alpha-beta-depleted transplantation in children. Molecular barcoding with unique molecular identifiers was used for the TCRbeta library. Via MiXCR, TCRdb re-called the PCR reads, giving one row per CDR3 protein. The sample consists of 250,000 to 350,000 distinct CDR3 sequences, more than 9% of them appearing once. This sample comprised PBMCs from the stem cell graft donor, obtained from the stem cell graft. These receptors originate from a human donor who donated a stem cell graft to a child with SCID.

The CDR3 region has the DNA TGCAGTGCTAGCGAGGGGGGACAGACTAACTATGGCTACACCTTC. Translation gives CSASEGGQTNYGYTF. This chain uses TRBV20-1 with TRBJ1-2, with 7 positions matching TRBD1. CDR3 length equals 15 residues. The V gene's germline CDR1 is DFQATT and CDR2 SNEGSKA (reference sequence). Trimming cost V 3 bases and J 0 bases; bases outside gene matches: 7.

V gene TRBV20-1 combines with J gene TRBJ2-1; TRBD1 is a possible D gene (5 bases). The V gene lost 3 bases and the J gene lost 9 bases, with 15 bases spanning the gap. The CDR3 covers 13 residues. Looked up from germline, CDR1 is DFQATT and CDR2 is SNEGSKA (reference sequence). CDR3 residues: CSASPSRASEQFF. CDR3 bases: TGCAGTGCTAGTCCAAGCAGGGCGAGTGAGCAGTTCTTC.

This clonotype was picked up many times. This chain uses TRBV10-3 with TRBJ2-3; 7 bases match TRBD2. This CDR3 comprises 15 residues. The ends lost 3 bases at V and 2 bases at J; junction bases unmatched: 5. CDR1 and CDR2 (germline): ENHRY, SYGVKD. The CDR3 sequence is CAISEPAGSTDTQYF. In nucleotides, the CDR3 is TGTGCCATCAGTGAACCAGCGGGGTCCACAGATACGCAGTATTTT.

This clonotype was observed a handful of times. The CDR3 DNA is TGTGCTAGTGGTTTGGTACTCGGAGCGGGGGCCACAGATACGCAGTATTTT. Translating gives CASGLVLGAGATDTQYF. The V and J genes are TRBV12-5 and TRBJ2-3, with 8 bases matching TRBD2. Germline assignment: CDR1 LGHNT and CDR2 FRNRAP. The junction had 7 bases not matched to a gene; V was cut back by 0 bases and J by 2 bases. The CDR3 extends over 17 amino acids.

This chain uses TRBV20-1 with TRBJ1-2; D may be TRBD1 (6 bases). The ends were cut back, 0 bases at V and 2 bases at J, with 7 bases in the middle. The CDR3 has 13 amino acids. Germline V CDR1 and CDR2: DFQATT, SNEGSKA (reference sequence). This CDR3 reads CSAREDRNYGYTF. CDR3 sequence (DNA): TGCAGTGCTAGAGAGGACAGAAACTATGGCTACACCTTC.

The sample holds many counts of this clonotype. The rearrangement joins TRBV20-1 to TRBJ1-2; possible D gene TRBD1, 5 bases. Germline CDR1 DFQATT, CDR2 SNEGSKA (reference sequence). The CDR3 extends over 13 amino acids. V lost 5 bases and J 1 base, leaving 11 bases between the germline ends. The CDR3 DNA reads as TGCAGTGCTCCCTTTGGGGGTAACTATGGCTACACCTTC. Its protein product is CSAPFGGNYGYTF.

The CDR3 DNA sequence: TGTGCCAGCTCCCGGGACAGGGCCTTGGACGAGCAGTACTTC. Translation gives CASSRDRALDEQYF. The J gene is TRBJ2-7, the V gene TRBV28; 9 positions match TRBD1. V dropped 8 bases and J dropped 5; count of bases not matched to a gene: 10. The CDR3 loop spans 14 amino acids. Looked up from germline, CDR1 is MDHEN and CDR2 is SYDVKM.

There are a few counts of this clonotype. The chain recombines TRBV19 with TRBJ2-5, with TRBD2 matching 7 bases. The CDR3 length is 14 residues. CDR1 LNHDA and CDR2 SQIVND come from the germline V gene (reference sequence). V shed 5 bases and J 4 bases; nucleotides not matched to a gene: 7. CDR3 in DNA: TGTGCCAGTAGTCCCCAAGGCGGGAGAGAGACCCAGTACTTC. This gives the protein CASSPQGGRETQYF.

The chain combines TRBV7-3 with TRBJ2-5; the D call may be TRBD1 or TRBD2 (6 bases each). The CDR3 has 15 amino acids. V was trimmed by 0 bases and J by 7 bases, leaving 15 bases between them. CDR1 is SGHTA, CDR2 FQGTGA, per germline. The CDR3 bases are TGTGCCAGCAGCTTAACGGGACTCCTAGGGGGGACCCAGTACTTC. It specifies CASSLTGLLGGTQYF.

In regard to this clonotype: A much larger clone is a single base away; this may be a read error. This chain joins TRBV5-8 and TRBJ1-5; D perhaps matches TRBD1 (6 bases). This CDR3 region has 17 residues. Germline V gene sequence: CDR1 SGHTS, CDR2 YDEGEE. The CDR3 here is CASRFIRGALSNQPQHF. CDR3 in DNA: TGTGCCAGCCGCTTCATCAGGGGCGCACTTTCCAATCAGCCCCAGCATTTT.

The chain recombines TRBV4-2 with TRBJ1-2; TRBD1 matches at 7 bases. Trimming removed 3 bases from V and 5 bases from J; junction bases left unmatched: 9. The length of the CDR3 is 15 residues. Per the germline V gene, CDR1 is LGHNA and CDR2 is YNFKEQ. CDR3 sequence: CASSQLPQGEYGYTF. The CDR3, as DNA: TGTGCCAGCAGCCAGCTGCCGCAGGGGGAGTATGGCTACACCTTC.

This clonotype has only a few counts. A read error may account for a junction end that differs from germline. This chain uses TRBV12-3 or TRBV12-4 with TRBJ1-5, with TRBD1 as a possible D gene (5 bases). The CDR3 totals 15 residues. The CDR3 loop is CASSQHGGSDQSQHF. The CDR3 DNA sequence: TGTGCCAGCAGTCAACATGGGGGGTCGGATCAGTCCCAGCATTTT.

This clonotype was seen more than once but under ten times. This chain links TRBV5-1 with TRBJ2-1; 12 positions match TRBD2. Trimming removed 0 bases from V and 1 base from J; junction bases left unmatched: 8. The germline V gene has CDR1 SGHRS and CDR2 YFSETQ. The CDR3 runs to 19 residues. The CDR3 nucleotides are TGCGCCAGCAGCTTGGTGCCTAGCGGGGGGGCCGCGTCCTACAATGAGCAGTTCTTC. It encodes CASSLVPSGGAASYNEQFF. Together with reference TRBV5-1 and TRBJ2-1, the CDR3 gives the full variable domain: KAGVTQTPRYLIKTRGQQVTLSCSPISGHRSVSWYQQTPGQGLQFLFEYFSETQRNKGNFPGRFSGRQFSNSRSEMNVSTLELGDSALYLCASSLVPSGGAASYNEQFFGPGTRLTVL.

The CDR3 nucleotides read TGTGCCAGCAGCGTAGTAGCGGGGGGGCTCAATGAGCAGTTCTTC. It encodes CASSVVAGGLNEQFF. The chain uses TRBV9 and TRBJ2-1, with 11 bases fitting TRBD2. CDR1 is SGDLS and CDR2 is YYNGEE in the germline V gene. The J segment lost 6 bases and the V segment lost 0 bases, leaving 2 bases of the junction unmatched. The CDR3 extends over 15 amino acids.

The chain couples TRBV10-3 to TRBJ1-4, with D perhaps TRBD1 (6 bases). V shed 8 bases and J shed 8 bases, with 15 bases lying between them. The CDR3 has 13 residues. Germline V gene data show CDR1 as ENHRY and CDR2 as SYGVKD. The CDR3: CAIGEQGQEKLFF. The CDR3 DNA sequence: TGTGCCATCGGGGAACAGGGTCAGGAAAAACTGTTTTTT.

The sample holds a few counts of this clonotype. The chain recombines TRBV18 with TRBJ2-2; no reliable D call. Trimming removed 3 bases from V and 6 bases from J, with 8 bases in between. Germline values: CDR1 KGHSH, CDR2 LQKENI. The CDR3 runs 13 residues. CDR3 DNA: TGTGCCAGCTCACCTCTGCGGTCCGGGGAGCTGTTTTTT. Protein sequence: CASSPLRSGELFF. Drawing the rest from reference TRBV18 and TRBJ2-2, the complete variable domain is NAGVMQNPRHLVRRRGQEARLRCSPMKGHSHVYWYRQLPEEGLKFMVYLQKENIIDESGMPKERFSAEFPKEGPSILRIQQVVRGDSAAYFCASSPLRSGELFFGEGSRLTVL.

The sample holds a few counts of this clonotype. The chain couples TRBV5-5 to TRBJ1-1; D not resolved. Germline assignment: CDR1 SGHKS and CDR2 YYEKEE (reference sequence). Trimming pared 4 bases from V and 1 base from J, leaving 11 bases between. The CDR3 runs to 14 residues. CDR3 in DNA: TGTGCCAGCAGCCTTGGGGAGAAGAACACTGAAGCTTTCTTT. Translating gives CASSLGEKNTEAFF. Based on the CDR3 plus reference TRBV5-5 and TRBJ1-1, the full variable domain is DAGVTQSPTHLIKTRGQQVTLRCSPISGHKSVSWYQQVLGQGPQFIFQYYEKEERGRGNFPDRFSARQFPNYSSELNVNALLLGDSALYLCASSLGEKNTEAFFGQGTRLTVV.

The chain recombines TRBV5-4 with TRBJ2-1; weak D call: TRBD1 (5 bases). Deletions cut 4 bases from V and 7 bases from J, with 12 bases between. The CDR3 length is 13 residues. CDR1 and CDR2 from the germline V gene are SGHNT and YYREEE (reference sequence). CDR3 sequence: CASSGAFGNEQFF. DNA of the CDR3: TGTGCCAGCAGCGGGGCTTTTGGTAATGAGCAGTTCTTC.

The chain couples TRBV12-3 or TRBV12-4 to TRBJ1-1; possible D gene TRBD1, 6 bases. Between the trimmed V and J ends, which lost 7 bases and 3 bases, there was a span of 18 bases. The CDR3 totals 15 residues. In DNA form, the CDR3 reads TGTGCCAGCAAGGGGGGGGCCAGGGCGGACACTGAAGCTTTCTTT. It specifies CASKGGARADTEAFF.

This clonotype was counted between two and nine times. CDR3 amino acids: CAISASQSTGFGNIQYF. CDR3 DNA: TGTGCCATCAGTGCGTCCCAATCCACAGGGTTTGGGAACATTCAGTACTTC. The rearrangement joins TRBV10-3 to TRBJ2-4, with D tentatively TRBD1 (6 bases). V was shortened by 4 bases and J by 7 bases, with 23 bases between the two germline ends. This CDR3 contains 17 residues. Per the germline V gene, CDR1 is ENHRY and CDR2 is SYGVKD.

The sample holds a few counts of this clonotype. The CDR3 DNA sequence: TGCGCCAGCAGCTTGGCTAGATCCGAGCAGTACTTC. It codes for CASSLARSEQYF. This rearrangement joins TRBV5-1 to TRBJ2-7; the D is unclear. V shed 0 bases and J shed 6 bases, with 7 bases lying between them. The germline CDR1 and CDR2 sequences are SGHRS and YFSETQ. The CDR3 contains 12 residues.

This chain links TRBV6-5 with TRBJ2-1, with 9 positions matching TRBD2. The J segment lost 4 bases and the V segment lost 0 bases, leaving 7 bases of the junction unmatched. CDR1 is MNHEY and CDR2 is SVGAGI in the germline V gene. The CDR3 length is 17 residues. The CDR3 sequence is CASSYSGSGGTYNEQFF. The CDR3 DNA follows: TGTGCCAGCAGTTACTCGGGGAGCGGGGGGACGTACAATGAGCAGTTCTTC.

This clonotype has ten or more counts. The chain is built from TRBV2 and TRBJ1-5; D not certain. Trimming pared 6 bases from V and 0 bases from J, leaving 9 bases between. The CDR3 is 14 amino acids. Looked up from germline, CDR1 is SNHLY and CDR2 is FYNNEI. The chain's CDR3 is CASRLGNSNQPQHF. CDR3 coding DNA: TGTGCCAGCAGGTTGGGGAATAGCAATCAGCCCCAGCATTTT.

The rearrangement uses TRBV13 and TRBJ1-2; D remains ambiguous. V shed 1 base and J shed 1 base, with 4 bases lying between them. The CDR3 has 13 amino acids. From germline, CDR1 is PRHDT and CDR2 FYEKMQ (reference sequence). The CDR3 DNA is TGTGCCAGCAGCTTAGCCTTTAACTATGGCTACACCTTC. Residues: CASSLAFNYGYTF.

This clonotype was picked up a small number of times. CDR3 amino acids: CASSQLWGQDTQYF. DNA for the CDR3: TGCGCCAGCAGCCAACTCTGGGGGCAAGATACGCAGTATTTT. V gene TRBV4-1 combines with J gene TRBJ2-3, with D tentatively TRBD1 (6 bases). Germline loops: CDR1 MGHRA, CDR2 YSYEKL. V dropped 2 bases and J dropped 5 bases, with 11 bases sitting between them. This CDR3 is built from 14 residues.

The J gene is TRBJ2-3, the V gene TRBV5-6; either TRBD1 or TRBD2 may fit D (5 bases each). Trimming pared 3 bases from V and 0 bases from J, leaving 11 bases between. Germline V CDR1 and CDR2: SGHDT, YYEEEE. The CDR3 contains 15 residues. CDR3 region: CASSWDVPSTDTQYF. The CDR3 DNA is TGTGCCAGCAGCTGGGACGTTCCTAGCACAGATACGCAGTATTTT.

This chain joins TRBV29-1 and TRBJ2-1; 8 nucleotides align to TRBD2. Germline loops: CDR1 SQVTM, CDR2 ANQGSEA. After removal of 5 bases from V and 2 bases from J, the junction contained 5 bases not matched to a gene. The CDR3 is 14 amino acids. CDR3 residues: CSVTSGGAYNEQFF. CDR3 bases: TGCAGCGTTACTAGCGGCGGAGCCTACAATGAGCAGTTCTTC.

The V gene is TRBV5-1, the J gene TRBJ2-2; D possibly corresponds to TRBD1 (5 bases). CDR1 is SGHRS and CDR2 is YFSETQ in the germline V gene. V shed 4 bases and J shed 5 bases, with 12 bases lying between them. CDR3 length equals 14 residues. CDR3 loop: CASSLLGATGELFF. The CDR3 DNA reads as TGCGCCAGCAGCCTTCTAGGGGCGACCGGGGAGCTGTTTTTT.

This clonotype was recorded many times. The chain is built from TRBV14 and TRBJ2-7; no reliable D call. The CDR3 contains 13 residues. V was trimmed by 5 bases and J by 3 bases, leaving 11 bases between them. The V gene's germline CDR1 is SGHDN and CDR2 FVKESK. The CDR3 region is CASSGAIIYEQYF. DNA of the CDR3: TGTGCCAGCAGCGGAGCCATAATCTACGAGCAGTACTTC.

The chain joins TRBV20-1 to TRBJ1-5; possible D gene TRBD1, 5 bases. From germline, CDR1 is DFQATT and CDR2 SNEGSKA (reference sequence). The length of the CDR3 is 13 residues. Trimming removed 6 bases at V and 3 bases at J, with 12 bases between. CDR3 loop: CSAGTANNQPQHF. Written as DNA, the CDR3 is TGCAGTGCCGGGACGGCCAACAATCAGCCCCAGCATTTT.

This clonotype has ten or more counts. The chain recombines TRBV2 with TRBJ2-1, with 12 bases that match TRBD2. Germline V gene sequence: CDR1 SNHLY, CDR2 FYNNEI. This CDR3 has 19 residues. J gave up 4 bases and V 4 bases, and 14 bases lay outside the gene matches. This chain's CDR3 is CASSGPSGLAGGPYNEQFF. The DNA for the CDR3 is TGTGCCAGCAGTGGCCCCTCCGGGCTAGCGGGGGGGCCTTACAATGAGCAGTTCTTC.